This paragraph reports one T cell receptor beta chain. Its antigen is unknown. Sampled while nominally healthy, donors likely had unrecorded immune exposures. CDR3 length: 15 residues. Per germline, CDR1 SGHRS and CDR2 YFSETQ. V lost 3 bases to trimming and J lost 9 bases, with 16 bases between them. These data are taken from a study of cytomegalovirus exposure and HLA in healthy donors. In the PCR, 60 Vbeta and 13 Jbeta primers were used. Profiled with immunoSEQ multiplex PCR; TCRdb holds only in-frame clones, not every one. The sample yields under 150,000 clones, approximately 80% seen once. Study-level results: On later analysis, the bulk of CMV-associated TCR beta chains appeared to be HLA-restricted. Reports credit the classifier with highly specific, highly sensitive diagnosis of cytomegalovirus status.

The sequence was collected from a girl aged 2-15 years in good health and CMV-seronegative. The V gene is TRBV5-1, the J gene TRBJ1-6; D remains ambiguous. What was sequenced was PBMCs. The CDR3 sequence: CASSSFRDPPSPLHF. The DNA for the CDR3 is TGCGCCAGCAGCTCTTTTCGGGATCCCCCTTCACCCCTCCACTTT.